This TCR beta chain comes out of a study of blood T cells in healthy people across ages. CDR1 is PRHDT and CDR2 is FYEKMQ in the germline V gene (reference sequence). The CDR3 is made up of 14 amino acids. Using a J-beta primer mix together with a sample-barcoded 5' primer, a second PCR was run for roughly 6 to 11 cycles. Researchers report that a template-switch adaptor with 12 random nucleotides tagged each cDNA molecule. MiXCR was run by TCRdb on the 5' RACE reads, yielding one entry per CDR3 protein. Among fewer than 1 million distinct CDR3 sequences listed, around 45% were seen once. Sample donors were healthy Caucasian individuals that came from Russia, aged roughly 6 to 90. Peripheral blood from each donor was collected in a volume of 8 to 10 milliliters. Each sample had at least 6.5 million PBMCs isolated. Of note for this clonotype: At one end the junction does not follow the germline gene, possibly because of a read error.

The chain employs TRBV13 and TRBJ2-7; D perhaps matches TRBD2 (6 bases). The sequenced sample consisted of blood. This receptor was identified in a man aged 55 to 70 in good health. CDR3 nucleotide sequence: TGTGTCAGCCTCCGACGGGGAGGAACCTACGAGCAGTACTTC. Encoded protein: CVSLRRGGTYEQYF.